The 17 T cell receptor beta chains below come from one sample, sequenced in a study of Graves' ophthalmopathy and Graves' hyperthyroidism. Using RNA transcripts, the TCR beta CDR3 regions were amplified. First-round RT-PCR with HTBI primers preceded a second-round multiplex PCR. TCRdb ran MiXCR on the multiplex PCR reads and lists one entry per CDR3 protein. The sample records hundreds of thousands of distinct CDR3 sequences, about 20% being singletons. Sequencing was done on a sample of peripheral blood. All receptors derive from a woman younger than 30 with stable Graves' hyperthyroidism. Some clones in this sample may be carry-over from other donors' samples.

This clonotype was counted many times. V and J are TRBV15 and TRBJ2-2; 16 bases agree with TRBD2. This CDR3 spans 18 amino acids. CDR1 is LNHNV, CDR2 YYDKDF, per germline (reference sequence). V dropped 3 bases and J dropped 1; count of bases not matched to a gene: 2. CDR3 sequence: CATSRGLAGGMNTGELFF. The CDR3 DNA reads TGTGCCACCAGCAGGGGACTAGCGGGAGGGATGAACACCGGGGAGCTGTTTTTT.

This clonotype was seen more than once but under ten times. The rearrangement links TRBV6-1 to TRBJ2-5; 8 positions match TRBD1. The CDR3 is 15 amino acids. Per the germline V gene, CDR1 is MNHNS and CDR2 is SASEGT. Trimming took 5 bases from V and 4 from J; bases not matched to a gene: 9. CDR3 protein: CASSPHGQGGETQYF. DNA for the CDR3: TGTGCCAGCAGTCCCCACGGACAGGGAGGAGAGACCCAGTACTTC.

This clonotype showed up many times. J is TRBJ1-1 and V is TRBV12-3 or TRBV12-4; D is perhaps TRBD1 (5 bases). Trimming removed 6 bases at V and 4 bases at J, with 9 bases between. The CDR3 runs 12 residues. The CDR3 is CASRPQGTEAFF. In nucleotides, the CDR3 is TGTGCCAGCAGGCCCCAGGGCACTGAAGCTTTCTTT.

The sample holds many counts of this clonotype. J is TRBJ2-7 and V is TRBV2, with D tentatively TRBD2 (5 bases). The CDR3 is 12 residues long. The germline V gene encodes CDR1 SNHLY and CDR2 FYNNEI. Trimming took 8 bases from V and 1 from J, leaving 9 bases between them. DNA for the CDR3: TGTGCCAGCGTACGGGATTCCTACGAGCAGTACTTC. Translated, it gives CASVRDSYEQYF.

The chain links TRBV19 to TRBJ1-2; D not certain. CDR1 is LNHDA, CDR2 SQIVND, per germline (reference sequence). With 5 bases removed from V and 1 base from J, the gap between germline ends came to 14 bases. This CDR3 has 15 amino acids. CDR3 bases: TGTGCCAGTAGTCGGTCACAGACCTATAACTATGGCTACACCTTC. This codes for CASSRSQTYNYGYTF.

This clonotype showed up many times. V is TRBV18 and J is TRBJ2-7; the D is unclear. The germline V gene has CDR1 KGHSH and CDR2 LQKENI. The CDR3 spans 12 residues. The V gene lost 1 base and the J gene lost 2 bases, with 3 bases spanning the gap. CDR3 amino acids: CASSPQTYEQYF. CDR3 bases: TGTGCCAGCTCACCACAGACCTACGAGCAGTACTTC.

This clonotype has a count of ten or more. The chain couples TRBV2 to TRBJ2-7; D uncertain. The CDR3 is 16 residues long. Trimming left V 5 bases short and J 3 bases short, with 20 bases between. From germline, CDR1 is SNHLY and CDR2 FYNNEI. CDR3 residues: CASSPKGLLAHYEQYF. In nucleotides, the CDR3 is TGTGCCAGCAGTCCTAAAGGTTTATTGGCCCACTACGAGCAGTACTTC. The variable domain in full, with the rest retrieved from reference TRBV2 and TRBJ2-7, is EPEVTQTPSHQVTQMGQEVILRCVPISNHLYFYWYRQILGQKVEFLVSFYNNEISEKSEIFDDQFSVERPDGSNFTLKIRSTKLEDSAMYFCASSPKGLLAHYEQYFGPGTRLTVT.

This clonotype was observed at least ten times. The chain couples TRBV4-1 to TRBJ2-5; D call uncertain. Trimming stripped 1 base from V and 2 bases from J, with 5 bases between. Looked up from germline, CDR1 is MGHRA and CDR2 is YSYEKL. The CDR3 spans 13 residues. CDR3 DNA: TGCGCCAGCAGCCAAGCCCAGCAAGAGACCCAGTACTTC. Its protein is CASSQAQQETQYF.

This clonotype was counted many times. The chain links TRBV5-1 to TRBJ2-6; D not resolved. V was cut by 4 bases and J by 0 bases, with 8 bases left in between. From germline, CDR1 is SGHRS and CDR2 YFSETQ. The CDR3 contains 15 residues. CDR3 DNA: TGCGCCAGCAGCGCACTCCTCTCTGGGGCCAACGTCCTGACTTTC. Translated, it gives CASSALLSGANVLTF. Variable domain in full (rest from reference TRBV5-1 and TRBJ2-6): KAGVTQTPRYLIKTRGQQVTLSCSPISGHRSVSWYQQTPGQGLQFLFEYFSETQRNKGNFPGRFSGRQFSNSRSEMNVSTLELGDSALYLCASSALLSGANVLTFGAGSRLTVL.

The sample holds many counts of this clonotype. This sequence joins TRBV30 and TRBJ2-7, with TRBD1 matching 7 bases. CDR3 length equals 18 residues. Germline V lookup: CDR1 GTSNPN, CDR2 SVGIG (reference sequence). After removal of 5 bases from V and 0 bases from J, the junction contained 19 bases not matched to a gene. CDR3 coding DNA: TGTGCCTGGCGCCACCCCCATGGGACAGCCCTTCGCTCCTACGAGCAGTACTTC. Amino acid sequence: CAWRHPHGTALRSYEQYF.

The sample holds many counts of this clonotype. The CDR3 coding sequence is TGTGCCACCAGCAGAGTAGGGCAGTCTGGCTACACCTTC. This codes for CATSRVGQSGYTF. V gene TRBV15 combines with J gene TRBJ1-2, with D unclear. This CDR3 spans 13 amino acids. The germline V gene has CDR1 LNHNV and CDR2 YYDKDF (reference sequence). V was pared by 1 base and J by 7 bases, with 10 bases between. Drawing the rest from reference TRBV15 and TRBJ1-2, the complete variable domain is DAMVIQNPRYQVTQFGKPVTLSCSQTLNHNVMYWYQQKSSQAPKLLFHYYDKDFNNEADTPDNFQSRRPNTSFCFLDIRSPGLGDTAMYLCATSRVGQSGYTFGSGTRLTVV.

This clonotype appeared a few times. The gene calls are TRBV12-3 or TRBV12-4 and TRBJ2-3; weak D call: TRBD2 (5 bases). There are 16 residues in the CDR3. Trimming cost V 6 bases and J 0 bases, with 16 bases left between them. The CDR3 sequence: CASSPRQRTSTDTQYF. CDR3 in DNA: TGTGCCAGCAGCCCAAGGCAGCGGACTAGCACAGATACGCAGTATTTT.

In its sample, this clonotype was seen many times. The chain carries TRBV11-2 and TRBJ2-7, with D possibly being TRBD1 (6 bases). The CDR3 spans 15 residues. Germline-derived CDR1 and CDR2 are SGHAT and FQNNGV. The V end was cut by 1 base, the J end by 3 bases, with 13 bases between. In nucleotides, the CDR3 is TGTGCCAGCAGCTTAGTTGGGGGCGCCAACTACGAGCAGTACTTC. Translating gives CASSLVGGANYEQYF.

This clonotype was found many times. V gene TRBV12-3 or TRBV12-4 combines with J gene TRBJ2-5; 7 positions match TRBD2. This CDR3 is 17 amino acids long. J was trimmed by 1 base and V by 3 bases; bases with no gene match: 11. CDR3 DNA: TGTGCCAGCAGTTTGGGGGGGTCTTCCTTTGTCCAAGAGACCCAGTACTTC. It yields the protein CASSLGGSSFVQETQYF.

In its sample, this clonotype was seen many times. V and J are TRBV6-5 and TRBJ1-5; 7 positions agree with TRBD1. CDR3 size: 16 residues. V gave up 6 bases and J gave up 2 bases; unmatched junction bases: 10. Per the germline V gene, CDR1 is MNHEY and CDR2 is SVGAGI. This CDR3 reads CASSQLTGYGNQPQHF. For the CDR3, the DNA is TGTGCCAGCAGCCAACTGACAGGGTACGGCAATCAGCCCCAGCATTTT.

This clonotype was seen at least ten times. The chain employs TRBV27 and TRBJ1-2, with 7 positions matching TRBD1. The CDR3 covers 17 residues. The ends lost 6 bases at V and 5 bases at J; junction bases unmatched: 18. Germline assignment: CDR1 MNHEY and CDR2 SMNVEV (reference sequence). The CDR3 bases are TGTGCCAGCAGCCGGCAACTTACAGGGGTATTGGGATATGGCTACACCTTC. Its protein is CASSRQLTGVLGYGYTF.

This clonotype was found many times. The V and J genes are TRBV10-1 and TRBJ2-2; weak D call: TRBD1 (6 bases). V was trimmed by 6 bases and J by 3 bases, leaving 8 bases between them. CDR1 is WNHNN and CDR2 is SYGVQD in the germline V gene (reference sequence). CDR3 length: 13 residues. CDR3 DNA sequence: TGCGCCAGCAGGCAGGGGCACACCGGGGAGCTGTTTTTT. Encoded protein: CASRQGHTGELFF.